The 27 T cell receptor beta chains in this list originate from one sample, sequenced in a study of blood T cell repertoires in COVID-19. Some clones are missing from TCRdb's copy, which holds only in-frame ones; the method was immunoSEQ multiplex PCR. The sample lists some 290,000 clones; under 90% were seen once. The material sequenced was PBMCs or T cells enriched from blood (not recorded which). The receptors were gathered from a woman in her 30s who had recovered from COVID-19.

The chain recombines TRBV3-1 (or the pseudogene TRBV3-2) with TRBJ1-4; D is unclear. With 4 bases removed from V and 0 bases from J, the gap between germline ends came to 18 bases. Looked up from germline, CDR1 is LGHDT and CDR2 is YNNKEL (reference sequence). The CDR3 is made up of 18 amino acids. The CDR3 region is CASSPTLLGRATNEKLFF. The CDR3 nucleotides are TGTGCCAGCAGCCCTACACTACTTGGCCGAGCAACTAATGAAAAACTGTTTTTT.

This clone was observed a few times. For the CDR3, the DNA is TGCGCCAGCAGCCAACAGGGGACCGCCTACGAGCAGTACTTC. As protein: CASSQQGTAYEQYF. The chain recombines TRBV4-1 with TRBJ2-7; TRBD1 is a possible D gene (6 bases). Trimming pared 2 bases from V and 2 bases from J, leaving 10 bases between. This CDR3 has 14 amino acids. Germline values: CDR1 MGHRA, CDR2 YSYEKL.

The genes are TRBV11-2 and TRBJ2-7; D uncertain. The germline V gene encodes CDR1 SGHAT and CDR2 FQNNGV. Deletions cut 1 base from V and 0 bases from J, with 7 bases between. This CDR3 has 14 amino acids. Written as DNA, the CDR3 is TGTGCCAGCAGCTTAGGGCAGATCTCCTACGAGCAGTACTTC. Translated, it gives CASSLGQISYEQYF.

The chain combines TRBV7-2 with TRBJ1-2; no firm D call. Trimming shortened V by 2 bases and J by 1 base, and 8 bases separated the two germline ends. Germline CDR1 is SGHTA and CDR2 is FQGNSA. The CDR3 sequence is 14 residues long. In nucleotides, the CDR3 is TGTGCCAGCAGCTTACTCGGCGGTAACTATGGCTACACCTTC. It yields the protein CASSLLGGNYGYTF.

CDR3 region: CASSPRRGQLSTDTQYF. CDR3 nucleotides: TGTGCCAGCAGCCCCCGCCGGGGACAACTTTCCACAGATACGCAGTATTTT. The rearrangement uses TRBV11-2 and TRBJ2-3; tentative D call: TRBD1 (6 bases). The CDR3 has 17 amino acids. In germline, CDR1 is SGHAT, CDR2 FQNNGV. Trimming pared 5 bases from V and 2 bases from J, leaving 20 bases between.

This clone has just a few counts. The V and J genes are TRBV29-1 and TRBJ2-3; 9 positions match TRBD2. The V and J ends lost 5 bases and 5 bases, in that order; junction bases with no gene match: 17. The CDR3 consists of 17 residues. CDR1 is SQVTM, CDR2 ANQGSEA, per germline. CDR3 nucleotide sequence: TGCAGCGTTTTTTCTTGGGAAAGGACTAGCGTAGTAGATACGCAGTATTTT. This translates into CSVFSWERTSVVDTQYF.

The V and J genes are TRBV13 and TRBJ2-3, with 11 bases fitting TRBD2. The CDR3 extends over 16 amino acids. The ends lost 4 bases at V and 2 bases at J; junction bases unmatched: 5. Per the germline V gene, CDR1 is PRHDT and CDR2 is FYEKMQ (reference sequence). The CDR3 sequence: CASSSRLAGITDTQYF. The CDR3 nucleotides are TGTGCCAGCAGCTCCAGACTAGCGGGGATCACAGATACGCAGTATTTT.

Regarding this clone: The junction and the germline gene differ at one end; a read error may be behind it. The gene calls are TRBV7-7 and TRBJ2-1, with D possibly matching TRBD2 (6 bases). This CDR3 has 16 residues. The germline V gene encodes CDR1 SSHAT and CDR2 FNYEAQ (reference sequence). The CDR3 region has the DNA TGTGCTAGCAGCCTATCCGGGACTTTTTCCTACAATGAGCAGTTCTTC. Translated: CASSLSGTFSYNEQFF.

This chain joins TRBV7-2 and TRBJ2-4; 8 nucleotides line up with TRBD2. The V and J ends lost 5 bases and 2 bases, in that order; junction bases with no gene match: 11. Germline lookup yields CDR1 SGHTA and CDR2 FQGNSA. The CDR3 has 17 amino acids. The CDR3 here is CASSSSSGSGTKNIQYF. The DNA of the CDR3 is TGTGCCAGCAGCAGCTCGAGCGGGAGTGGGACCAAAAACATTCAGTACTTC. The variable domain in full, with the rest retrieved from reference TRBV7-2 and TRBJ2-4, is GAGVSQSPSNKVTEKGKDVELRCDPISGHTALYWYRQSLGQGLEFLIYFQGNSAPDKSGLPSDRFSAERTGGSVSTLTIQRTQQEDSAVYLCASSSSSGSGTKNIQYFGAGTRLSVL.

This rearrangement joins TRBV6-5 to TRBJ2-2; no clear D gene. V lost 5 bases and J lost 3, with 10 bases in between. CDR1 MNHEY and CDR2 SVGAGI come from the germline V gene. This CDR3 is built from 14 residues. The CDR3 here is CASSTPGYTGELFF. In DNA form, the CDR3 reads TGTGCCAGCAGTACCCCCGGGTACACCGGGGAGCTGTTTTTT.

The CDR3 DNA is TGTGCCAGCGCCAATACGGGATTTAACTATGGCTACACCTTC. Translating gives CASANTGFNYGYTF. The rearrangement uses TRBV7-9 and TRBJ1-2, with no clear D. The V gene's germline CDR1 is SEHNR and CDR2 FQNEAQ (reference sequence). Trimming pared 8 bases from V and 1 base from J, leaving 14 bases between. The CDR3 totals 14 residues.

This clone has a handful of counts. J is TRBJ1-2 and V is TRBV4-3; D unclear. The CDR3 is made up of 17 amino acids. The germline V gene has CDR1 LGHNA and CDR2 YSLEER. The germline V and J ends were trimmed by 4 bases and 0 bases, with 18 bases remaining between them. CDR3 coding DNA: TGCGCCAGCAGCCCAAACACCCTCGATAATGCTAACTATGGCTACACCTTC. Translation: CASSPNTLDNANYGYTF.

This clone was counted once. This chain joins TRBV19 and TRBJ1-4, with D perhaps matching TRBD1 (5 bases). Trimming shortened V by 7 bases and J by 6 bases, and 18 bases separated the two germline ends. The CDR3 is 15 residues long. Per the germline V gene, CDR1 is LNHDA and CDR2 is SQIVND (reference sequence). CDR3 loop: CASKTTGSGDEKLFF. In nucleotides, the CDR3 is TGTGCCAGTAAAACAACAGGTAGCGGGGATGAAAAACTGTTTTTT. The full variable domain, rest sourced from reference TRBV19 and TRBJ1-4, is DGGITQSPKYLFRKEGQNVTLSCEQNLNHDAMYWYRQDPGQGLRLIYYSQIVNDFQKGDIAEGYSVSREKKESFPLTVTSAQKNPTAFYLCASKTTGSGDEKLFFGSGTQLSVL.

The gene calls are TRBV27 and TRBJ2-1; the match to TRBD2 covers 7 bases. The germline CDR1 and CDR2 sequences are MNHEY and SMNVEV (reference sequence). V lost 6 bases to trimming and J lost 7 bases; unmatched junction nucleotides: 12. The CDR3 has 15 residues. The CDR3 reads CASRGSGEGWNEQFF. The CDR3 nucleotides are TGTGCCAGCAGAGGGTCGGGGGAGGGGTGGAATGAGCAGTTCTTC.

The genes are TRBV28 and TRBJ1-4; 9 bases are shared with TRBD1. Per germline, CDR1 MDHEN and CDR2 SYDVKM. The CDR3 loop spans 14 amino acids. V shed 5 bases and J 7 bases; nucleotides not matched to a gene: 5. The CDR3 is CASSRDRVFEKLFF. The DNA of the CDR3 is TGTGCCAGCAGTCGGGACAGGGTTTTTGAAAAACTGTTTTTT. The full variable domain, completed using reference TRBV28 and TRBJ1-4, is DVKVTQSSRYLVKRTGEKVFLECVQDMDHENMFWYRQDPGLGLRLIYFSYDVKMKEKGDIPEGYSVSREKKERFSLILESASTNQTSMYLCASSRDRVFEKLFFGSGTQLSVL.

The chain has TRBV6-5 and TRBJ2-5; no definite D call. V lost 7 bases, J lost 7 bases, and 16 bases lay in between. The CDR3 runs 13 residues. Germline CDR1 and CDR2: MNHEY and SVGAGI. The CDR3 DNA reads TGTGCCAGCACCCTTGACCCGGCAGGGACCCAGTACTTC. Translated: CASTLDPAGTQYF.

The chain recombines TRBV6-6 with TRBJ1-6, with 9 positions matching TRBD1. V lost 6 bases, J lost 7 bases, and 4 bases stayed unmatched. Germline V gene data show CDR1 as MNHNY and CDR2 as SVGAGI (reference sequence). The CDR3 contains 14 residues. In DNA form, the CDR3 reads TGTGCCAGCAGGGCGGGACAGGGAAATTCACCCCTCCACTTT. Encoded protein: CASRAGQGNSPLHF.

The gene calls are TRBV29-1 and TRBJ2-7; D is perhaps TRBD1 (5 bases). CDR3 length equals 13 residues. Germline V gene data show CDR1 as SQVTM and CDR2 as ANQGSEA. The ends were cut back, 4 bases at V and 0 bases at J, with 10 bases in the middle. The CDR3 loop reads CSVAREISYEQYF. The CDR3 region has the DNA TGCAGCGTTGCCAGGGAAATCTCCTACGAGCAGTACTTC.

The genes are TRBV6-5 and TRBJ2-3, with TRBD2 matching over 12 bases. This CDR3 comprises 16 residues. Germline CDR1 and CDR2: MNHEY and SVGAGI. The ends lost 0 bases at V and 8 bases at J; junction bases unmatched: 6. The CDR3 reads CASSYSRTSGTRTQYF. In DNA, the CDR3 is TGTGCCAGCAGTTACTCGCGGACTAGCGGGACTCGTACGCAGTATTTT.

The chain combines TRBV7-2 with TRBJ1-5, with no clear D. Trimming left V 4 bases short and J 6 bases short, with 10 bases between. Germline-derived CDR1 and CDR2 are SGHTA and FQGNSA. The CDR3 consists of 13 residues. The CDR3 loop reads CASSWAGSQPQHF. CDR3 nucleotide sequence: TGTGCCAGCAGCTGGGCTGGGAGTCAGCCCCAGCATTTT.

The chain links TRBV18 to TRBJ2-1; D possibly corresponds to TRBD1 (6 bases). This CDR3 comprises 16 residues. Germline V gives CDR1 KGHSH, CDR2 LQKENI. V was pared by 0 bases and J by 0 bases, with 9 bases between. In DNA, the CDR3 is TGTGCCAGCTCACCACCGGACAGTCGCTCCTACAATGAGCAGTTCTTC. Its translation is CASSPPDSRSYNEQFF.

The chain has TRBV27 and TRBJ2-1; D is possibly TRBD1 (6 bases). CDR3 size: 13 residues. CDR1 is MNHEY and CDR2 is SMNVEV in the germline V gene (reference sequence). V lost 4 bases, J lost 7 bases, and 11 bases lay in between. As DNA, the CDR3 is TGTGCCAGCAGTTCCTACAGGGAGAATGAGCAGTTCTTC. Its translation is CASSSYRENEQFF.

The J gene is TRBJ2-3, the V gene TRBV7-2; maybe TRBD2 (5 bases). Germline V gene lookup returns CDR1 SGHTA and CDR2 FQGNSA. The CDR3 extends over 16 amino acids. Trimming removed 0 bases at V and 1 base at J, with 11 bases between. CDR3 region: CASSLAGRGGTDTQYF. The CDR3, as DNA: TGTGCCAGCAGCTTAGCGGGGAGAGGTGGCACAGATACGCAGTATTTT.

The rearrangement joins TRBV10-3 to TRBJ1-5, with 12 bases matching TRBD1. This CDR3 region has 15 residues. Trimming took 5 bases from V and 6 from J; bases not matched to a gene: 5. From germline, CDR1 is ENHRY and CDR2 SYGVKD. CDR3 nucleotides: TGTGCCATCAGTACCGGGACAGGGGGCGGTCAGCCCCAGCATTTT. It is translated as CAISTGTGGGQPQHF.

The rearrangement links TRBV5-8 to TRBJ2-7; possible D gene TRBD1, 6 bases. V lost 4 bases to trimming and J lost 0 bases, with 20 bases between them. In germline, CDR1 is SGHTS, CDR2 YDEGEE. This CDR3 has 17 amino acids. CDR3 nucleotides: TGTGCCAGCAGCCTGGAGACAGGCGACCCTTACTCCTACGAGCAGTACTTC. Protein sequence: CASSLETGDPYSYEQYF.

The genes are TRBV5-4 and TRBJ2-5; 7 bases are a match to TRBD1. Trimming at V came to 1 base and at J to 1 base, leaving 4 bases not matched to a gene. CDR3 size: 15 residues. The germline V gene encodes CDR1 SGHNT and CDR2 YYREEE (reference sequence). CDR3 sequence (DNA): TGTGCCAGCAGCTTGTACAGGGGTTCCCAAGAGACCCAGTACTTC. It specifies CASSLYRGSQETQYF.

The V and J genes are TRBV4-1 and TRBJ2-3, with 7 bases matching TRBD1. The CDR3 spans 17 residues. The V gene end was trimmed by 3 bases and the J gene end by 4 bases; junction bases not matched to a gene: 13. Germline V gene data show CDR1 as MGHRA and CDR2 as YSYEKL. CDR3 region: CASSHLPTGFDSDTQYF. DNA of the CDR3: TGCGCCAGCAGCCATCTCCCGACAGGGTTCGATTCAGATACGCAGTATTTT.